Shown below are 20 T cell receptor beta chains from a single sample sequenced in a study of blood T cells in healthy people across ages. Alongside a J-beta primer mix, a sample-barcoded 5' primer served in a second PCR lasting roughly 6 to 11 cycles. Each CDR3 protein is one row after TCRdb ran MiXCR on the 5' RACE reads. The data hold about 570,000 distinct CDR3 sequences, with 27% observed a single time. The sequenced material came from blood. These receptor sequences come from a woman in her seventies in good health.

This clonotype was counted only a few times. This sequence joins TRBV20-1 and TRBJ2-1, with 7 bases identical to TRBD1. Trimming took 0 bases from V and 5 from J; bases not matched to a gene: 10. CDR3 length: 16 residues. Germline V lookup: CDR1 DFQATT, CDR2 SNEGSKA (reference sequence). In nucleotides, the CDR3 is TGCAGTGCTAGAGACCCACAGGGGCCCCCTGACAATGAGCAGTTCTTC. This encodes CSARDPQGPPDNEQFF.

This clonotype was observed a handful of times. The germline gene is not matched at one end of the junction; a read error may be the cause. This chain uses TRBV2 with TRBJ2-7, with 9 bases fitting TRBD1. CDR1 is SNHLY and CDR2 is FYNNEI in the germline V gene. This CDR3 has 13 residues. CDR3 in DNA: TGTGCCAGCACCTTAGGACAGGGGAGCGAGCAGTGCTTC. This encodes CASTLGQGSEQCF. Full variable domain (outside the CDR3, taken from reference TRBV2 and TRBJ2-7): EPEVTQTPSHQVTQMGQEVILRCVPISNHLYFYWYRQILGQKVEFLVSFYNNEISEKSEIFDDQFSVERPDGSNFTLKIRSTKLEDSAMYFCASTLGQGSEQCFGPGTRLTVT.

The chain joins TRBV2 to TRBJ1-1, with D unresolved. Trimming pared 2 bases from V and 5 bases from J, leaving 18 bases between. This CDR3 is built from 16 residues. Germline lookup yields CDR1 SNHLY and CDR2 FYNNEI. CDR3 sequence (DNA): TGTGCCAGCAGTGAACCCCAAGGGAGGACGAGGACTGAAGCTTTCTTT. It is translated as CASSEPQGRTRTEAFF. The complete variable domain, with remaining parts taken from reference TRBV2 and TRBJ1-1, reads EPEVTQTPSHQVTQMGQEVILRCVPISNHLYFYWYRQILGQKVEFLVSFYNNEISEKSEIFDDQFSVERPDGSNFTLKIRSTKLEDSAMYFCASSEPQGRTRTEAFFGQGTRLTVV.

V gene TRBV20-1 combines with J gene TRBJ1-2; 8 nucleotides match TRBD1. V was pared by 5 bases and J by 3 bases, with 5 bases of the junction left unmatched. The CDR3 consists of 13 residues. Per germline, CDR1 DFQATT and CDR2 SNEGSKA (reference sequence). CDR3 sequence reads: CSASQGAHYGYTF. The CDR3 DNA follows: TGCAGTGCTTCGCAGGGGGCCCACTATGGCTACACCTTC.

In regard to this clonotype: At one end, the junction sequence differs from germline, possibly due to a read error. The chain uses TRBV4-3 and TRBJ2-1, with D possibly matching TRBD2 (6 bases). Germline CDR1 LGHNA, CDR2 YSLEER. This CDR3 spans 15 amino acids. This CDR3 is CASGISVASYNEQFF. Here the CDR3 DNA reads TGCGCTAGCGGTATCAGCGTAGCTTCCTACAACGAGCAGTTCTTC.

Only a few counts were recorded for this clonotype. The chain combines TRBV14 with TRBJ2-7; 7 nucleotides match TRBD1. Unmatched junction bases numbered 2, after V lost 1 base and J lost 2 bases. CDR3 length equals 14 residues. Germline V gene lookup returns CDR1 SGHDN and CDR2 FVKESK. The CDR3 spells CASSQVGQAYEQYF. The CDR3 nucleotides read TGTGCCAGCAGCCAAGTTGGACAGGCCTACGAGCAGTACTTC.

This clonotype was counted between two and nine times. This chain joins TRBV20-1 and TRBJ2-1, with TRBD2 as a possible D gene (7 bases). V lost 0 bases and J 10 bases, leaving 22 bases between the germline ends. CDR1 and CDR2 from the germline V gene are DFQATT and SNEGSKA (reference sequence). This CDR3 comprises 16 residues. As DNA, the CDR3 is TGCAGTGCTAGAGATCCGGAAGCGGGGACAAAGGGAGAGCAGTTCTTC. Its translation: CSARDPEAGTKGEQFF.

The chain employs TRBV7-2 and TRBJ1-2, with D perhaps TRBD1 (6 bases). The CDR3 loop spans 14 amino acids. V lost 1 base, J lost 5 bases, and 11 bases lay in between. Germline CDR1 SGHTA, CDR2 FQGNSA. In nucleotides, the CDR3 is TGTGCCAGCAGCTTAGTCTGGACAGATTATGGCTACACCTTC. It yields the protein CASSLVWTDYGYTF.

This chain uses TRBV18 with TRBJ2-7, with D hard to call. The CDR3 loop spans 13 amino acids. V lost 5 bases and J lost 5, with 13 bases in between. Germline V gene data show CDR1 as KGHSH and CDR2 as LQKENI. The chain's CDR3 is CASSAALGNEQYF. The DNA of the CDR3 is TGTGCCAGCTCAGCCGCCTTAGGGAACGAGCAGTACTTC.

The chain combines TRBV7-2 with TRBJ2-3; 12 bases map to TRBD2. The germline CDR1 and CDR2 sequences are SGHTA and FQGNSA. The CDR3 runs to 16 residues. Unmatched junction bases numbered 2, after V lost 0 bases and J lost 4 bases. The CDR3 sequence: CASSLAPSGGADTQYF. CDR3 nucleotides: TGTGCCAGCAGCTTAGCCCCTAGCGGGGGGGCAGATACGCAGTATTTT.

The rearrangement joins TRBV29-1 to TRBJ1-2, with D hard to call. Germline-derived CDR1 and CDR2 are SQVTM and ANQGSEA. The ends were cut back, 4 bases at V and 0 bases at J, with 9 bases in the middle. The CDR3 contains 13 residues. The CDR3 region has the DNA TGCAGCGTTGGAGTCAGCTCTAACTATGGCTACACCTTC. Residues: CSVGVSSNYGYTF.

V gene TRBV5-1 combines with J gene TRBJ2-7; D is unclear. This CDR3 region has 13 residues. V lost 4 bases to trimming and J lost 4 bases, with 12 bases between them. CDR1 is SGHRS and CDR2 is YFSETQ in the germline V gene. The CDR3, as DNA: TGCGCCAGCAGCGTCGCTGTACGGTACGAGCAGTACTTC. This encodes CASSVAVRYEQYF.

Points on this clonotype: A much more abundant neighbour one base away suggests this may be a read error. Since no conserved phenylalanine or tryptophan closes the CDR3, a read error is the likely cause. V is TRBV9 and J is TRBJ2-5; perhaps D is TRBD1 or TRBD2 (7 bases each). The end of the DNA fits TRBJ2-7 better, so the J call may be wrong. This CDR3 is 16 amino acids long. Germline values: CDR1 SGDLS, CDR2 YYNGEE. CDR3 amino acids: CASSHRGGFASYEQYL. The CDR3, as DNA: TGTGCCAGCAGTCACAGGGGAGGGTTTGCTTCCTACGAGCAGTACTTG.

The CDR3 bases are TGTGCCAGCCGTCGGGCAATAGAGACCCAGTACTTC. Its protein product is CASRRAIETQYF. This chain links TRBV2 with TRBJ2-5, with D uncertain. The V gene's germline CDR1 is SNHLY and CDR2 FYNNEI. The V and J ends lost 8 bases and 4 bases respectively, with 11 bases between them. This CDR3 has 12 residues.

The CDR3 here is CSALLLAGGRYNEQFF. The CDR3 DNA sequence: TGCAGTGCCCTTCTTCTAGCGGGGGGGCGGTACAATGAGCAGTTCTTC. The gene calls are TRBV20-1 and TRBJ2-1; 12 positions match TRBD2. The V segment lost 6 bases and the J segment 4 bases; nucleotides outside the gene matches: 10. From germline, CDR1 is DFQATT and CDR2 SNEGSKA (reference sequence). This CDR3 has 16 amino acids.

This clonotype has only a few counts. J is TRBJ2-4 and V is TRBV29-1, with TRBD2 matching 15 bases. V dropped 5 bases and J dropped 6; count of bases not matched to a gene: 2. The CDR3 consists of 14 residues. CDR1 and CDR2 from the germline V gene are SQVTM and ANQGSEA. CDR3 in DNA: TGCAGCGTTCGGACTAGCGGGGGGGGAAACATTCAGTACTTC. It is translated as CSVRTSGGGNIQYF.

The chain carries TRBV10-2 and TRBJ1-4, with D perhaps TRBD1 (5 bases). In germline, CDR1 is WSHSY, CDR2 SAAADI. Trimming stripped 6 bases from V and 1 base from J, with 18 bases between. The CDR3 is 17 amino acids. The CDR3 sequence is CASSLPGHSLTNEKLFF. CDR3 bases: TGCGCCAGCAGCTTACCAGGACACTCGTTAACTAATGAAAAACTGTTTTTT.

This clonotype occurred many times. The V gene is TRBV18, the J gene TRBJ2-4, with D possibly called TRBD1 or TRBD2 (5 bases each). The CDR3 covers 15 residues. Trimming removed 3 bases at V and 8 bases at J, with 17 bases between. Germline CDR1 and CDR2: KGHSH and LQKENI. Written as DNA, the CDR3 is TGTGCCAGCTCACCCCCTGGGACGAGGGCGGACATTCAGTACTTC. As protein: CASSPPGTRADIQYF.

The chain carries TRBV4-3 and TRBJ1-2; D unresolved. Looked up from germline, CDR1 is LGHNA and CDR2 is YSLEER. The CDR3 sequence is 15 residues long. Trimming took 0 bases from V and 4 from J, leaving 12 bases between them. The CDR3 is CASSQDPRVSYGYTF. The DNA of the CDR3 is TGCGCCAGCAGCCAAGATCCAAGGGTTTCCTATGGCTACACCTTC.

The table lists this clonotype with a few counts. Compared with germline, one end of the junction differs, possibly owing to a read error. CDR3 loop: CAGSLVREETQYF. For the CDR3, the DNA is TGTGCCGGCAGCTTAGTACGTGAAGAGACCCAGTACTTC. The chain is built from TRBV7-2 and TRBJ2-5; D ambiguous. The CDR3 length is 13 residues. CDR1 and CDR2 (germline): SGHTA, FQGNSA.